This T cell receptor (beta chain) derives from a study of blood T cell repertoires in COVID-19. The wider study: Sources were T cells, B-cell-depleted T cells, or PBMCs; the material itself was cDNA or gDNA.

Data came from immunoSEQ multiplex PCR; TCRdb stores just in-frame clones and leaves some out. This sample has some 150,000 clones, with roughly 80% found just once. Donors in Cohort 3 counted as recovered after two negative PCRs, clearance, or symptom resolution. Unmatched junction bases numbered 6, after V lost 4 bases and J lost 0 bases. Germline V gives CDR1 SGHDT, CDR2 YYEEEE. This CDR3 region has 16 residues. Sequencing was carried out using PBMCs or T cells enriched from blood (not recorded which). The receptor's source is a woman aged 45-65 years who had recovered from COVID-19. The chain recombines TRBV5-6 with TRBJ2-3; 9 nucleotides line up with TRBD1. The CDR3 sequence: CASSTDRGWSTDTQYF. The CDR3 nucleotides are TGTGCCAGCAGCACGGACAGGGGATGGAGCACAGATACGCAGTATTTT.